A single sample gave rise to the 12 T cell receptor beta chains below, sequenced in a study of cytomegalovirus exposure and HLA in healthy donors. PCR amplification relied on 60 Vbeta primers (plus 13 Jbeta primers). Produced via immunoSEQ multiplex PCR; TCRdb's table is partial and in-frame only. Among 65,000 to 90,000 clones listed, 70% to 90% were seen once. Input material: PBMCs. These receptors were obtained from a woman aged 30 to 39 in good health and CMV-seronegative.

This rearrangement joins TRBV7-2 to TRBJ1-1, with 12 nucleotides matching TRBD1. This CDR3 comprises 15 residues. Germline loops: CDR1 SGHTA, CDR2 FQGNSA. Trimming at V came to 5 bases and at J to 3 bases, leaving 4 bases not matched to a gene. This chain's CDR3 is CASSRDRGLDTEAFF. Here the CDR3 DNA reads TGTGCCAGCAGCCGGGACAGGGGGCTTGACACTGAAGCTTTCTTT.

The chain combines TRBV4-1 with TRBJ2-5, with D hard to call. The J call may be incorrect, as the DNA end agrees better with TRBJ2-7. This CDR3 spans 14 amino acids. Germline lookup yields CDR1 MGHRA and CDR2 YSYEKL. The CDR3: CASSQVVGMGEQYF. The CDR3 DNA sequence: TGCGCCAGCAGCCAGGTTGTGGGTATGGGCGAGCAGTACTTC.

In DNA form, the CDR3 reads TGTGCCAGTAGTTTCAACCGGGACACAATTACCGGGGAGCTGTTTTTT. This translates into CASSFNRDTITGELFF. This chain uses TRBV19 with TRBJ2-2, with D possibly matching TRBD1 (6 bases). The CDR3 spans 16 residues. Germline CDR1 and CDR2: LNHDA and SQIVND (reference sequence). V was clipped by 5 bases and J by 5 bases, with 18 bases between them. Using reference TRBV19 and TRBJ2-2 for the parts outside the CDR3, the full variable domain is DGGITQSPKYLFRKEGQNVTLSCEQNLNHDAMYWYRQDPGQGLRLIYYSQIVNDFQKGDIAEGYSVSREKKESFPLTVTSAQKNPTAFYLCASSFNRDTITGELFFGEGSRLTVL.

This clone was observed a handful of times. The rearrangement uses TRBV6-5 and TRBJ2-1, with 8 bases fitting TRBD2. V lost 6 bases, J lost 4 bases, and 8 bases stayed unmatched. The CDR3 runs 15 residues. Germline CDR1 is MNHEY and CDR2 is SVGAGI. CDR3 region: CASSPTSGVYNEQFF. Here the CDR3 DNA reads TGTGCCAGCAGCCCAACTAGCGGAGTTTACAATGAGCAGTTCTTC.

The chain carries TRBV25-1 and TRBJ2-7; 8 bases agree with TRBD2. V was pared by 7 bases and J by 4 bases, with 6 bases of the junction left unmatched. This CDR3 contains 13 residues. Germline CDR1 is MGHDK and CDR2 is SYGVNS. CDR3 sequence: CASTAAGAYEQYF. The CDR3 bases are TGTGCCAGCACCGCAGCGGGAGCTTACGAGCAGTACTTC.

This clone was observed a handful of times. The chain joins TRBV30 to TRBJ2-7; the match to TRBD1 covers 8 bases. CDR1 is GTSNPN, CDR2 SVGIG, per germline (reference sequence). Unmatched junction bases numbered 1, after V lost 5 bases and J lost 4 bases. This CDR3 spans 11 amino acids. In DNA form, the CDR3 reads TGTGCCTGGGGGGACAGGTACGAGCAGTACTTC. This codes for CAWGDRYEQYF.

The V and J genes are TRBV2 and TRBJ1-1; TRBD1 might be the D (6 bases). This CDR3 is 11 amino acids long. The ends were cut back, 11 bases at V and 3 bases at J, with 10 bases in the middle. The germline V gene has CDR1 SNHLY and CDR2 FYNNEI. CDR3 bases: TGTGCCGGTCACAGGGACACTGAAGCTTTCTTT. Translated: CAGHRDTEAFF.

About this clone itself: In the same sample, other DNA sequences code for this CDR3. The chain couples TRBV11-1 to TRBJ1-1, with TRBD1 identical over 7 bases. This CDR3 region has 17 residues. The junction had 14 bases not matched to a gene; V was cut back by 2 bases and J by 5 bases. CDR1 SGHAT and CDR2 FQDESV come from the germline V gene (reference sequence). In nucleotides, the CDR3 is TGTGCCAGCAGCTTACCCCAGTGGGGCAGGGGGGAGACTGAAGCTTTCTTT. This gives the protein CASSLPQWGRGETEAFF.

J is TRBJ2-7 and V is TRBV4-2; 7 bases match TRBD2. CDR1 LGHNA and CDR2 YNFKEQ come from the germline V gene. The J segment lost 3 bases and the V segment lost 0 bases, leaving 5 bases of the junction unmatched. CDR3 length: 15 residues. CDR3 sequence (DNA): TGTGCCAGCAGCCAAGATCTGGGACTAAGCTACGAGCAGTACTTC. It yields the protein CASSQDLGLSYEQYF.

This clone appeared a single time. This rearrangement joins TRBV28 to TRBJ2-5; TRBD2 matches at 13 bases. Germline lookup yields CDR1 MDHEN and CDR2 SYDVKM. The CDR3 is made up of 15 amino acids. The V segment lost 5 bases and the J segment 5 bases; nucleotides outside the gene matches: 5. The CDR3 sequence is CASSPPTSGRETQYF. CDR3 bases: TGTGCCAGCAGTCCGCCGACTAGCGGGAGGGAGACCCAGTACTTC.

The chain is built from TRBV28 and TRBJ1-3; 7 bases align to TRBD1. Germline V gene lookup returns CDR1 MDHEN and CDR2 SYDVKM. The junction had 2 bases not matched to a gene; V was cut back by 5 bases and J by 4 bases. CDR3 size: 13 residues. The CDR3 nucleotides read TGTGCCAGCAGTACAGGGGACGGAAACACCATATATTTT. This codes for CASSTGDGNTIYF.

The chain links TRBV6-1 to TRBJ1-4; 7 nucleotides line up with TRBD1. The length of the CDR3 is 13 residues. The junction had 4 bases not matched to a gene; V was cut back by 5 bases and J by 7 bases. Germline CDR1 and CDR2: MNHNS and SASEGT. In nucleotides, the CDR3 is TGTGCCAGCAGTCAGGGGGAAACTGAAAAACTGTTTTTT. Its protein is CASSQGETEKLFF.